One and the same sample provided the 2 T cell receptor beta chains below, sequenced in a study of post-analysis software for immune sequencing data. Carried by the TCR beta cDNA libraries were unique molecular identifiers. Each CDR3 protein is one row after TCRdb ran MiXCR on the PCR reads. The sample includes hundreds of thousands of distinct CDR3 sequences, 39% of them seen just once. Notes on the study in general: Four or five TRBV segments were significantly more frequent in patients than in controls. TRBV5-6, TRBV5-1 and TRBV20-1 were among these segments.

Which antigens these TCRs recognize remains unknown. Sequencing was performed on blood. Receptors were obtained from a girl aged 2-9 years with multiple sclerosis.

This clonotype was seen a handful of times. In nucleotides, the CDR3 is TGTGCCAGCAGCCAATTGTCGCAGGGGGCGAGGAATGAGCAGTTCTTC. Translating gives CASSQLSQGARNEQFF. The chain is built from TRBV6-5 and TRBJ2-1; 8 bases are a match to TRBD1. Trimming took 6 bases from V and 7 from J; bases not matched to a gene: 14. This CDR3 spans 16 amino acids. Per the germline V gene, CDR1 is MNHEY and CDR2 is SVGAGI.

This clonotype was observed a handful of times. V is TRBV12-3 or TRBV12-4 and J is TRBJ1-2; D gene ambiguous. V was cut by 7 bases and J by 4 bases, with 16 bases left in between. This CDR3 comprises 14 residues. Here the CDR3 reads CASTETGRSYGYTF. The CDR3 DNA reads TGTGCCAGCACCGAGACCGGACGGAGCTATGGCTACACCTTC.